Presented here are 21 T cell receptor beta chains from one specimen sequenced in a study of T cells in Graves' hyperthyroidism and ophthalmopathy. Regions amplified from RNA transcripts were the TCR beta CDR3 regions. The primer set for the first-round RT-PCR of the TCR CDR3 was HTBI. TCRdb re-called the multiplex PCR reads through MiXCR, storing one row per CDR3 protein. Of 300,000 to 450,000 distinct CDR3 sequences in the sample, 20% to 30% were seen once. Sequenced sample: blood. The receptors shown here come from a middle-aged man with Graves' hyperthyroidism.

The sample holds a few counts of this clonotype. The DNA for the CDR3 is TGTGCCAGCAGTTCAGACACGACCCAAGAGACCCAGTACTTC. Translated: CASSSDTTQETQYF. The chain employs TRBV12-3 or TRBV12-4 and TRBJ2-5; D gene unclear. The CDR3 totals 14 residues. V lost 4 bases and J lost 1, with 10 bases in between.

This clonotype has a handful of counts. This rearrangement joins TRBV11-2 to TRBJ2-1; 10 bases are shared with TRBD2. V shed 3 bases, J shed 5 bases, and the junction held 1 base outside the gene matches. The CDR3 is made up of 14 amino acids. CDR1 and CDR2 (germline): SGHAT, FQNNGV. The CDR3 nucleotides are TGTGCCAGCAGCTTTAGCGGGAGGAACAATGAGCAGTTCTTC. Amino acids: CASSFSGRNNEQFF. Variable domain in full (rest from reference TRBV11-2 and TRBJ2-1): EAGVAQSPRYKIIEKRQSVAFWCNPISGHATLYWYQQILGQGPKLLIQFQNNGVVDDSQLPKDRFSAERLKGVDSTLKIQPAKLEDSAVYLCASSFSGRNNEQFFGPGTRLTVL.

The chain recombines TRBV10-3 with TRBJ1-1, with unresolved D. The germline V gene encodes CDR1 ENHRY and CDR2 SYGVKD. The CDR3 is made up of 14 amino acids. V dropped 8 bases and J dropped 0 bases, with 13 bases sitting between them. The CDR3 here is CAISEVQLNTEAFF. Here the CDR3 DNA reads TGTGCCATCTCTGAGGTACAGTTGAACACTGAAGCTTTCTTT.

The chain recombines TRBV7-2 with TRBJ1-1, with a possible D match to TRBD1 (5 bases). The germline gives CDR1 SGHTA, CDR2 FQGNSA. The CDR3 is made up of 13 amino acids. The ends were cut back, 3 bases at V and 8 bases at J, with 13 bases in the middle. The CDR3: CASSFGTGTEAFF. The DNA of the CDR3 is TGTGCCAGCAGCTTTGGGACTGGCACAGAAGCTTTCTTT.

The CDR3 nucleotides read TGTGCCACCAGCACCGTTATGGGTATCGGCACAGATACGCAGTATTTT. Translated, it gives CATSTVMGIGTDTQYF. V usage is TRBV15 and J usage is TRBJ2-3; no clear D. The germline V gene encodes CDR1 LNHNV and CDR2 YYDKDF (reference sequence). The CDR3 totals 16 residues. V shed 4 bases and J shed 1 base, with 15 bases lying between them.

This clonotype was observed at least ten times. The V call is TRBV20-1, the J call TRBJ2-5, with 8 bases matching TRBD2. The germline gives CDR1 DFQATT, CDR2 SNEGSKA (reference sequence). V gave up 5 bases and J gave up 7 bases; unmatched junction bases: 9. The CDR3 sequence is 13 residues long. The CDR3 coding sequence is TGCAGTGCTCACCGAGCGGGAGTTGGGACCCAGTACTTC. Its translation: CSAHRAGVGTQYF.

The chain recombines TRBV13 with TRBJ2-7, with D possibly TRBD1 on 6 matching bases. CDR1 is PRHDT, CDR2 FYEKMQ, per germline (reference sequence). This CDR3 is 13 amino acids long. V gave up 5 bases and J gave up 4 bases, with 12 bases separating them. CDR3 loop: CASSITDSYEQYF. CDR3 DNA: TGTGCCAGCAGCATCACGGACAGTTACGAGCAGTACTTC. The whole variable domain, filled in from reference TRBV13 and TRBJ2-7, reads AAGVIQSPRHLIKEKRETATLKCYPIPRHDTVYWYQQGPGQDPQFLISFYEKMQSDKGSIPDRFSAQQFSDYHSELNMSSLELGDSALYFCASSITDSYEQYFGPGTRLTVT.

This clonotype has a count of ten or more. V and J are TRBV7-2 and TRBJ2-7; 7 positions match TRBD1. The CDR3 has 15 residues. J was trimmed by 0 bases and V by 5 bases; bases with no gene match: 7. Germline V gene sequence: CDR1 SGHTA, CDR2 FQGNSA. The CDR3: CASSAADRASYEQYF. Here the CDR3 DNA reads TGTGCCAGCAGCGCGGCCGACAGGGCCTCCTACGAGCAGTACTTC.

V is TRBV18 and J is TRBJ2-3, with a weak D call TRBD2 (6 bases). The CDR3 has 14 amino acids. V shed 2 bases and J shed 3 bases, with 9 bases lying between them. Germline assignment: CDR1 KGHSH and CDR2 LQKENI. In nucleotides, the CDR3 is TGTGCCAGCTCACCAGACGGGAGAACAGATACGCAGTATTTT. As protein: CASSPDGRTDTQYF.

Remarks on this clonotype: A much bigger clone sits one base away, suggesting this may be a read error. This sequence joins TRBV7-3 and TRBJ2-1; D call uncertain. This CDR3 has 12 residues. Germline values: CDR1 SGHTA, CDR2 FQGTGA. The CDR3 is CASCLNYNEQFF. The CDR3 DNA is TGTGCCAGCTGCTTAAACTACAATGAGCAGTTCTTC.

This clonotype was detected only a few times. The chain carries TRBV7-2 and TRBJ2-4; tentatively, D is TRBD1 or TRBD2 (6 bases each). The CDR3 extends over 15 amino acids. Germline-derived CDR1 and CDR2 are SGHTA and FQGNSA. The V end lost 2 bases, the J end lost 7 bases, and 15 bases lay between the germline ends. CDR3 nucleotide sequence: TGTGCCAGCAGCTTAATAGGGGGGTATAATAACATTCAGTACTTC. It encodes CASSLIGGYNNIQYF.

This clonotype was recorded once. The J gene is TRBJ2-1, the V gene TRBV12-3 or TRBV12-4, with D possibly TRBD1 on 6 matching bases. Trimming left V 3 bases short and J 4 bases short, with 13 bases between. The CDR3 runs 15 residues. CDR3: CASSFPPGVYNEQFF. DNA of the CDR3: TGTGCCAGCAGTTTTCCCCCAGGGGTATACAATGAGCAGTTCTTC.

This clonotype was detected a few times. This chain connects TRBV2 to TRBJ1-2; 7 bases are a match to TRBD1. The CDR3 covers 13 residues. The V segment lost 7 bases and the J segment 8 bases; nucleotides outside the gene matches: 10. Germline CDR1 SNHLY, CDR2 FYNNEI. In DNA, the CDR3 is TGTGCCAGCACCGCCCGACAGGGTGACGGCTACACCTTC. Translated: CASTARQGDGYTF.

In its sample, this clonotype was seen many times. The chain is built from TRBV7-2 and TRBJ2-3, with D hard to call. Trimming removed 7 bases at V and 5 bases at J, with 13 bases between. CDR1 and CDR2 from the germline V gene are SGHTA and FQGNSA. This CDR3 has 13 residues. CDR3 nucleotide sequence: TGTGCCAGCACCATGGAGTGGAAAGATACGCAGTATTTT. Translation gives CASTMEWKDTQYF.

The chain links TRBV20-1 to TRBJ2-7, with unresolved D. Trimming removed 6 bases from V and 6 bases from J, with 15 bases in between. The CDR3 length is 12 residues. CDR1 is DFQATT, CDR2 SNEGSKA, per germline (reference sequence). CDR3 bases: TGCAGTGCACAACCAGTCGGGTCCGAGCAGTACTTC. It is translated as CSAQPVGSEQYF.

This clonotype showed up just a few times. The genes are TRBV20-1 and TRBJ1-5; D gene uncertain. V lost 3 bases and J lost 6, with 12 bases in between. CDR1 is DFQATT, CDR2 SNEGSKA, per germline (reference sequence). CDR3 length: 13 residues. CDR3 loop: CSASRNKGQPQHF. DNA of the CDR3: TGCAGTGCTAGTAGAAATAAGGGTCAGCCCCAGCATTTT.

This chain links TRBV6-2 or TRBV6-3 with TRBJ2-3; D unclear. Germline V gene data show CDR1 as MNHEY and CDR2 as SVGEGT. This CDR3 contains 14 residues. The germline V and J ends were trimmed by 4 bases and 6 bases, with 14 bases remaining between them. The CDR3 DNA follows: TGTGCCAGCAGTTGCCAGGTGGGGTTCGATACGCAGTATTTT. The encoded protein is CASSCQVGFDTQYF.

There are many counts of this clonotype. The chain uses TRBV6-2 or TRBV6-3 and TRBJ1-1, with 9 nucleotides matching TRBD1. CDR1 is MNHEY, CDR2 SVGEGT, per germline. V gave up 7 bases and J gave up 8 bases; unmatched junction bases: 8. This CDR3 contains 13 residues. CDR3 sequence (DNA): TGTGCCAGCACCGGGACAGGGCGGGCCGAAGCTTTCTTT. This encodes CASTGTGRAEAFF.

Only a few counts were recorded for this clonotype. J is TRBJ1-1 and V is TRBV12-3 or TRBV12-4, with D perhaps TRBD1 (5 bases). This CDR3 region has 12 residues. The V end was cut by 7 bases, the J end by 6 bases, with 12 bases between. CDR3 coding DNA: TGTGCCAGCACCCGGGCGGGGGCTGAAGCTTTCTTT. Amino acid sequence: CASTRAGAEAFF.

The chain uses TRBV29-1 and TRBJ1-1; the match to TRBD1 covers 11 bases. CDR1 is SQVTM, CDR2 ANQGSEA, per germline. The CDR3 is 16 amino acids. V gave up 5 bases and J gave up 1 base; unmatched junction bases: 9. The CDR3 reads CSVMLDRGRRNTEAFF. CDR3 bases: TGCAGCGTTATGCTGGACAGGGGGCGACGGAACACTGAAGCTTTCTTT.

The sample holds a few counts of this clonotype. The rearrangement uses TRBV28 and TRBJ1-2; D not resolved. CDR3 length: 12 amino acids. Germline-derived CDR1 and CDR2 are MDHEN and SYDVKM. V gave up 3 bases and J gave up 5 bases, with 7 bases separating them. The CDR3 coding sequence is TGTGCCAGCAGTTTGCATGTGTATGGCTACACCTTC. Residues: CASSLHVYGYTF.